A selection of T cell receptor beta chains follows, all from one sample in a study of shared clonotypes between healthy human individuals. The assay was immunoSEQ multiplex PCR, and TCRdb's table has in-frame clones only and misses some. The data contain around 2.1 million clones, approximately 94% of them seen just once; the ten biggest clones take up 0.1% to 0.15%. Sequencing was done on a sample of naive CD4+ T cells sorted from blood. The origin of the receptors is a man in his late teens or twenties in good health. The CDR3 runs from the conserved cysteine through the conserved F or W. A D gene is named only where the DNA matches it firmly. Clone size appears in some rows only: once, few, many, or a class for an expanded clone.

size	V	D	J	CDR3	DNA
.	TRBV12-2	.	TRBJ2-7	CASRLAVTQGGDPYEQYF	TGTGCAAGTCGCTTAGCCGTCACACAGGGAGGGGACCCCTACGAGCAGTACTTC
.	TRBV6-1	.	TRBJ1-1	CASKSTVMNTEAFF	TGTGCCAGCAAATCGACCGTGATGAACACTGAAGCTTTCTTT
.	TRBV5-1	.	TRBJ2-7	CASSLGYSYEQYF	TGCGCCAGCAGCCTGGGATACTCCTACGAGCAGTACTTC
.	TRBV4-3	.	TRBJ1-6	CASSQNWGSPLHF	TGCGCCAGCAGCCAGAACTGGGGTTCACCCCTCCACTTT
.	TRBV6-6	TRBD1	TRBJ2-7	CASSPGTAYSYEQYF	TGTGCCAGCAGTCCAGGGACAGCTTACTCCTACGAGCAGTACTTC
once	TRBV5-1	TRBD2	TRBJ2-5	CASSSSGGKETQYF	TGCGCCAGCAGTTCTAGCGGGGGCAAAGAGACCCAGTACTTC
once	TRBV11-2	TRBD2	TRBJ2-2	CASSRAGGKNAGELFF	TGTGCCAGCAGCAGAGCGGGAGGCAAGAACGCCGGGGAGCTGTTTTTT
once	TRBV19	TRBD1	TRBJ1-5	CASRDRGNQPQHF	TGTGCCAGTAGGGACAGGGGAAATCAGCCCCAGCATTTT
.	TRBV29-1	.	TRBJ1-1	CSARQMNTEAFF	TGCAGCGCAAGACAGATGAACACTGAAGCTTTCTTT
.	TRBV10-3	.	TRBJ2-7	CAITSRSDNEQYF	TGTGCCATCACTTCCAGATCCGACAACGAGCAGTACTTC
.	TRBV6-6	.	TRBJ2-7	CASTMGIGAYEQYF	TGTGCCAGCACCATGGGGATAGGAGCCTACGAGCAGTACTTC
once	TRBV25-1	.	TRBJ1-1	CASSERRGAEAFF	TGTGCCAGCAGTGAACGGAGAGGAGCTGAAGCTTTCTTT
.	TRBV6-5	TRBD1	TRBJ1-1	CASRTGGAMNTEAFF	TGTGCCAGCAGAACAGGGGGTGCAATGAACACTGAAGCTTTCTTT
.	TRBV30	.	TRBJ1-5	CAWNRDNQPQHF	TGTGCCTGGAACAGGGATAATCAGCCCCAGCATTTT
.	TRBV5-1	TRBD2	TRBJ2-1	CASSSRAGGFSYNEQFF	TGCGCCAGCAGCTCTCGAGCGGGGGGCTTCTCCTACAATGAGCAGTTCTTC
.	TRBV11-2	.	TRBJ2-5	CASSLDLITRTEETQYF	TGTGCCAGCAGCTTAGATCTGATCACCCGAACCGAAGAGACCCAGTACTTC
.	TRBV4-3	.	TRBJ2-2	CASSQDPELRHGELFF	TGCGCCAGCAGCCAAGATCCGGAGTTGAGACACGGGGAGCTGTTTTTT
.	TRBV25-1	.	TRBJ2-1	CASSDRVRLPPGEQFF	TGTGCCAGCAGTGATCGGGTTAGGCTCCCCCCGGGGGAGCAGTTCTTC
.	TRBV30	.	TRBJ1-1	CAWSAGLTNTEAFF	TGTGCCTGGAGCGCGGGCCTAACGAACACTGAAGCTTTCTTT
.	TRBV2	.	TRBJ2-7	CASGMEGRYEQYF	TGTGCCAGCGGCATGGAGGGCAGGTACGAGCAGTACTTC
.	TRBV6-5	.	TRBJ1-2	CASSQGTGSYGYTF	TGTGCCAGCAGCCAAGGTACAGGGTCCTATGGCTACACCTTC
.	TRBV7-8	.	TRBJ2-7	CASSSSSVGSYEQYF	TGTGCCAGCAGCTCCTCAAGTGTGGGTTCCTACGAGCAGTACTTC
.	TRBV11-1	.	TRBJ2-7	CASSPKGRGPSYEQYF	TGTGCCAGCAGCCCCAAGGGGCGGGGACCTTCCTACGAGCAGTACTTC
.	TRBV13	.	TRBJ1-1	CASSPIRDESEAFF	TGTGCCAGCAGCCCTATCCGGGACGAAAGTGAAGCTTTCTTT
.	TRBV7-9	.	TRBJ1-2	CASTSGWEAGANYGYTF	TGTGCCAGCACCTCGGGGTGGGAAGCCGGAGCTAACTATGGCTACACCTTC
.	TRBV19	.	TRBJ1-4	CASSINRAGVLFF	TGTGCCAGTAGTATTAACAGGGCGGGGGTACTGTTTTTT
.	TRBV7-2	.	TRBJ2-1	CASRVPGIHEQFF	TGTGCCAGCAGAGTACCCGGGATTCACGAGCAGTTCTTC
.	TRBV18	.	TRBJ1-4	CASSPQQAFDEKLFF	TGTGCCAGCTCACCACAACAGGCTTTCGATGAAAAACTGTTTTTT
.	TRBV12-5	.	TRBJ2-1	CASAILPPSYNEQFF	TGTGCTAGTGCTATTCTGCCGCCCTCCTACAATGAGCAGTTCTTC
.	TRBV7-9	.	TRBJ2-2	CASSLPGPGELFF	TGTGCCAGCAGCTTGCCGGGACCCGGGGAGCTGTTTTTT
once	TRBV29-1	TRBD2	TRBJ2-1	CSVEGAGGYNEQFF	TGCAGCGTTGAAGGAGCGGGAGGCTACAATGAGCAGTTCTTC
.	TRBV30	.	TRBJ2-1	CAWSRGRTSNEQFF	TGTGCCTGGAGTAGGGGCAGGACAAGCAATGAGCAGTTCTTC
.	TRBV5-1	.	TRBJ1-4	CASSPTPQGLNEKLFF	TGCGCCAGCAGCCCGACCCCACAGGGCTTGAATGAAAAACTGTTTTTT
.	TRBV7-3	.	TRBJ2-1	CASSSPGGTYNEQFF	TGTGCCAGCAGCTCCCCAGGAGGTACCTACAATGAGCAGTTCTTC